These T cell receptor beta chains were read from a single sample in a study of T cell responses to AZD1222 COVID-19 vaccine. Method: immunoSEQ multiplex PCR; TCRdb's copy keeps in-frame clones and lacks some. The sample gives roughly 150,000 clones, around 88% of which show up once; 3% to 4% is in the top ten. The source material was peripheral blood, sampled on day 0 of MenACWY control vaccination. These receptors were taken from an adult in good health. Each CDR3 is given with its conserved first and last residue. A D gene is named only where the DNA matches it firmly. Clone size is given for some rows only: seen once, a few or many times, or a class if the clone is expanded.

D gene: TRBD1; J gene: TRBJ1-4; clone size: .; V gene: TRBV5-1; CDR3 DNA: TGCGCCAGCAGCTTGGGACAGGGAGGTGTTGAAAAACTGTTTTTT; CDR3 protein: CASSLGQGGVEKLFF
D gene: TRBD1; J gene: TRBJ2-7; clone size: .; V gene: TRBV11-2; CDR3 DNA: TGTGCCAGCAGCCCCGTTTCGCGGCGACAGGGTTCTGGGTACGAGCAGTACTTC; CDR3 protein: CASSPVSRRQGSGYEQYF
D gene: TRBD2; J gene: TRBJ2-1; clone size: few; V gene: TRBV6-4; CDR3 DNA: TGTGCCAGCAGTCCCTCCGGGACTAGCGGGAGATATGAGCAGTTCTTC; CDR3 protein: CASSPSGTSGRYEQFF
D gene: .; J gene: TRBJ1-6; clone size: .; V gene: TRBV5-1; CDR3 DNA: TGCGCCAGCAGCTTGTCCAGCGGGGGACCAGATTCACCCCTCCACTTT; CDR3 protein: CASSLSSGGPDSPLHF
D gene: TRBD1; J gene: TRBJ2-7; clone size: .; V gene: TRBV5-1; CDR3 DNA: TGCGCCAGCAGCTTGGGGGGACAGCCTTACGAGCAGTACTTC; CDR3 protein: CASSLGGQPYEQYF
D gene: .; J gene: TRBJ1-2; clone size: .; V gene: TRBV27; CDR3 DNA: TGTGCCAGCAGTACGGCCAGGGTGGAAGGCTACACCTTC; CDR3 protein: CASSTARVEGYTF
D gene: .; J gene: TRBJ2-7; clone size: once; V gene: TRBV19; CDR3 DNA: TGTGCCAGTAGTCCCTCAAGGGACGGTGCCTACGAGCAGTACTTC; CDR3 protein: CASSPSRDGAYEQYF
D gene: .; J gene: TRBJ1-6; clone size: .; V gene: TRBV28; CDR3 DNA: TGTGCCAGCAGTCGGGTTGGAGCCCTCCACTTT; CDR3 protein: CASSRVGALHF
D gene: .; J gene: TRBJ2-5; clone size: .; V gene: TRBV7-2; CDR3 DNA: TGTGCCAGCAGCTTAGGGGGGGCGTTGGAGACCCAGTACTTC; CDR3 protein: CASSLGGALETQYF
D gene: .; J gene: TRBJ1-5; clone size: .; V gene: TRBV6-6; CDR3 DNA: TGTGCCAGCGAGTTACGGGGTGGCAGACCCAATCAGCCCCAGCATTTT; CDR3 protein: CASELRGGRPNQPQHF